The present T cell receptor (beta chain) was sequenced within a study of coeliac disease. Study-wide background: Without high-resolution HLA typing, biased TRBV7-2 usage was queried. Study results and limitations: Most TRB amino acid sequences occurred in only one sample.

Points on this clone: Its antigen remains unknown.

CDR3 length: 13 amino acids. The germline CDR1 and CDR2 sequences are SEHNR and FQNEAQ (reference sequence). V was clipped by 6 bases and J by 3 bases, with 11 bases between them. Clones were sequenced by immunoSEQ multiplex PCR, and TCRdb holds only the in-frame ones, with some missing. The data show over 8,000 clones, 57% seen once. J is TRBJ1-2 and V is TRBV7-9; no clear D gene. The source is an older woman with celiac disease. The specimen was intraepithelial lymphocytes from the gut. The CDR3 reads CASRYEGDYGYTF. As DNA, the CDR3 is TGTGCCAGCAGGTATGAGGGAGACTATGGCTACACCTTC.